This TCR beta chain stems from a study of T-cell memory formation after mild COVID-19. In the study overall: TCR clustering was largely donor specific.

Notes on this clonotype: What it binds is not known.

TCR alpha and TCR beta cDNA libraries carrying sample barcodes and UMIs were produced by 5'RACE using constant-segment primers. TCRdb re-derived calls from the 5' RACE reads in MiXCR, one entry per CDR3 protein. This sample carries about 140,000 distinct CDR3 sequences, roughly 13% of them seen once, and the ten largest clones take about 27%. Points from the study as a whole: Day 15 to 85 contracting clones showed balanced CD4/CD8; day 15 to 37 expanders favored CD4+. The main location of contracting CD4+ clones was CM and EM, and that of contracting CD8+ clones was EMRA.

Sequencing input: PBMCs or a T cell subset sorted from them (not recorded which). The clonotype originates from an adult woman who had mild COVID-19 (a few samples of this study predate the infection). Cell type and time point are not known.

The CDR3 loop reads CASSYITDTQYF. The CDR3 bases are TGTGCCAGCAGCTATATCACAGATACGCAGTATTTT. V gene TRBV7-3 combines with J gene TRBJ2-3; D gene unclear. The CDR3 totals 12 residues. CDR1 and CDR2 (germline): SGHTA, FQGTGA. V lost 4 bases and J 2 bases, leaving 4 bases between the germline ends. Combining the CDR3 with reference TRBV7-3 and TRBJ2-3 gives the whole variable domain GAGVSQTPSNKVTEKGKYVELRCDPISGHTALYWYRQSLGQGPEFLIYFQGTGAADDSGLPNDRFFAVRPEGSVSTLKIQRTERGDSAVYLCASSYITDTQYFGPGTRLTVL.